In its sample, the clone carrying this T cell receptor beta chain was seen once. The antigen remains unidentified. Method: immunoSEQ multiplex PCR; TCRdb's copy keeps in-frame clones and lacks some. There are tens of thousands of clones in the sample; 75% to 90% occur only once, and approximately 7.5% lies in the top ten. The data originate from a study of OX40 agonist ivuxolimab in advanced cancers. V lost 4 bases and J 0 bases, leaving 17 bases between the germline ends. The germline CDR1 and CDR2 sequences are SGHKS and YYEKEE (reference sequence). The CDR3 is made up of 17 amino acids. The study's findings and limits: Low normalized T-cell clonal expansion was additionally recorded for some nonresponders. At 0.1 to 3.0 mg/kg, clonal expansion of CD4+ and CD8+ blood T cells had occurred by week 6.

The chain combines TRBV5-5 with TRBJ1-3, with a tentative D call TRBD1 (5 bases). The material was CD4+ or CD8+ T cells sorted from blood, obtained in a trial of the OX40 agonist ivuxolimab. This TCR was sampled from an adult with an advanced solid tumor such as melanoma, head and neck, liver or kidney cancer. The CDR3 spells CASSPAGAKNSGNTIYF. DNA for the CDR3: TGTGCCAGCAGCCCCGCCGGGGCAAAAAACTCTGGAAACACCATATATTTT.